This T cell receptor beta chain stems from a study of shared clonotypes between healthy human individuals. Assay used: immunoSEQ multiplex PCR; TCRdb lists only in-frame clones, some missing. The sample includes around 2,000,000 clones, roughly 95% of them seen just once. Terminally differentiated effector memory CD45RA+ cells were excluded from the naive CD8 cells, which were CD45RO-negative and positively selected for CCR7. The germline V gene has CDR1 LGHNA and CDR2 YSLEER. The CDR3 sequence is 16 residues long. Trimming took 0 bases from V and 0 from J, leaving 9 bases between them. V gene TRBV4-3 combines with J gene TRBJ1-3; D not resolved. Sequencing input: naive CD8+ T cells sorted from blood. The source of this sequence is a man between 18 and 29 years old in good health. The CDR3 DNA sequence: TGCGCCAGCAGCCAAGATAGAGGTGCCTCTGGAAACACCATATATTTT. Translated, it gives CASSQDRGASGNTIYF.